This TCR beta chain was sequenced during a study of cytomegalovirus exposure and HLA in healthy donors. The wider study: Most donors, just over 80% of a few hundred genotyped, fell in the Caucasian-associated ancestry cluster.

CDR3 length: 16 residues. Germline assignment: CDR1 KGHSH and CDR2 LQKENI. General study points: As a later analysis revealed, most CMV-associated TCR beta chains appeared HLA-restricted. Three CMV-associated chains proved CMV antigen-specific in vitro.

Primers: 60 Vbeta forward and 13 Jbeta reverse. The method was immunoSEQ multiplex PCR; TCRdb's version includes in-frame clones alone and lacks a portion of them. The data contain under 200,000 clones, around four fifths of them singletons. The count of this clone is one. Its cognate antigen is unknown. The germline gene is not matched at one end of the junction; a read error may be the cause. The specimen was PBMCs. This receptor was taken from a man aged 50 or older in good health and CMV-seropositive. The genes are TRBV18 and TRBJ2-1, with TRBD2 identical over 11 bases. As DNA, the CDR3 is TGTGCCAGCTCACCAACCCGGACTAGCGGGTTCAATGGGCAGTTCTTC. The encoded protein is CASSPTRTSGFNGQFF.